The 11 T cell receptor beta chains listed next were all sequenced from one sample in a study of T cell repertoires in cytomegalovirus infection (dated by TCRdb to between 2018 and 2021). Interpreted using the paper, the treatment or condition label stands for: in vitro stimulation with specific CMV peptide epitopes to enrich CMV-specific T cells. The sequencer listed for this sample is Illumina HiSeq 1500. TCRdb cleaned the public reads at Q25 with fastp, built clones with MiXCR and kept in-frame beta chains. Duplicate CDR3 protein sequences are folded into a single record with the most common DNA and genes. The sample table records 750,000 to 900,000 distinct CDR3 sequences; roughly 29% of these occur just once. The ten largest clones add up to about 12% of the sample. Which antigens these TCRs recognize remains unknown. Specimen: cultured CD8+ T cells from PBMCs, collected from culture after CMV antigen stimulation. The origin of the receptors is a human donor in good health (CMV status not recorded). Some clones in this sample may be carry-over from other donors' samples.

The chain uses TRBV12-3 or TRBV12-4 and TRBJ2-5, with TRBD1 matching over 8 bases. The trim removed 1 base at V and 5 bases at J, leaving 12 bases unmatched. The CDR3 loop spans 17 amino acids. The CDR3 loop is CASSLVIGQGLWETQYF. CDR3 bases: TGTGCCAGCAGTTTAGTGATTGGACAGGGTTTATGGGAGACCCAGTACTTC.

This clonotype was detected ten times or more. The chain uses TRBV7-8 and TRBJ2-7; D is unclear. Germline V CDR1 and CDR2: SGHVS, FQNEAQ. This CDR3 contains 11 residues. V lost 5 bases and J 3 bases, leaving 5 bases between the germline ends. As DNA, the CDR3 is TGTGCCAGCAGCCTCAGCTACGAGCAGTACGTC. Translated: CASSLSYEQYV.

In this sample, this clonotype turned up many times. The chain's CDR3 is CASSQGGLAGGWNEQFF. The CDR3 nucleotides read TGTGCCAGCAGCCAAGGGGGACTAGCGGGGGGGTGGAATGAGCAGTTCTTC. The chain employs TRBV4-2 and TRBJ2-1, with 16 bases that match TRBD2. The CDR3 is made up of 17 amino acids. Germline values: CDR1 LGHNA, CDR2 YNFKEQ. J lost 7 bases, V lost 1 base, and 4 bases had no gene match.

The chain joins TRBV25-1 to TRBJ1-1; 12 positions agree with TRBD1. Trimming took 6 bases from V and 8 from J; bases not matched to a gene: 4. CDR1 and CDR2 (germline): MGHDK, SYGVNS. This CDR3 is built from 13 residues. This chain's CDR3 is CASRGQGAPEAFF. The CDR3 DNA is TGTGCCAGCAGGGGACAGGGGGCTCCCGAAGCTTTCTTT. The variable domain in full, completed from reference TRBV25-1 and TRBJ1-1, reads EADIYQTPRYLVIGTGKKITLECSQTMGHDKMYWYQQDPGMELHLIHYSYGVNSTEKGDLSSESTVSRIRTEHFPLTLESARPSHTSQYLCASRGQGAPEAFFGQGTRLTVV.

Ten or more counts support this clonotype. The CDR3 DNA sequence: TGTGCCAGCAGCTTAGGGGCAGGGCAACTTGAAGCTTTCTTT. This sequence encodes CASSLGAGQLEAFF. J is TRBJ1-1 and V is TRBV7-8; tentative D call: TRBD1 (5 bases). Trimming removed 1 base at V and 7 bases at J, with 13 bases between. CDR1 and CDR2 (germline): SGHVS, FQNEAQ. The CDR3 runs to 14 residues.

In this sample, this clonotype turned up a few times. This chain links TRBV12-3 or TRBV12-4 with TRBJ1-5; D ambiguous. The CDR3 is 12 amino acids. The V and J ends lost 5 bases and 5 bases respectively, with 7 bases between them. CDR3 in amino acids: CASSPWDQPQHF. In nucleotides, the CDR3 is TGTGCCAGCAGTCCATGGGATCAGCCCCAGCATTTT.

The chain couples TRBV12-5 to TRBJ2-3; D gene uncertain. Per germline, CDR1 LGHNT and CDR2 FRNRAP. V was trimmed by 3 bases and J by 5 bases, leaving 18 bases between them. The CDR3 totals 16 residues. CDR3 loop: CASGFAGQVRGDTQYF. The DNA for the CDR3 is TGTGCTAGTGGTTTTGCCGGTCAAGTTCGAGGAGATACGCAGTATTTT.

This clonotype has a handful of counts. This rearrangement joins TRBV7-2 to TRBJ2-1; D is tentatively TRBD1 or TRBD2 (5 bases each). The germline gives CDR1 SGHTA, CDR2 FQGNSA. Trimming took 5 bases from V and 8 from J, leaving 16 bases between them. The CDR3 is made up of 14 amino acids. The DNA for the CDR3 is TGTGCCAGCAGCCCCCGTGGGGGTAGGTATGAGCAGTTCTTC. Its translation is CASSPRGGRYEQFF.

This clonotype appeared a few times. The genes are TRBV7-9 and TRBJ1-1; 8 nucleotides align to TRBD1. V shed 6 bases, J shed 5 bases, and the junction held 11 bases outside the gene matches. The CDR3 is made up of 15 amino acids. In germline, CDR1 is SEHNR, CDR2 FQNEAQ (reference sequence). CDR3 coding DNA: TGTGCCAGCAGTTCTCTCCAGGGGGCGCAAACTGAAGCTTTCTTT. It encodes CASSSLQGAQTEAFF.

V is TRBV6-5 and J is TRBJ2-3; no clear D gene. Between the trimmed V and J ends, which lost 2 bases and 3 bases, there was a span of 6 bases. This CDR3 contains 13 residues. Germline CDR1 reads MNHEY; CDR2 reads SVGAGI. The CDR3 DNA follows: TGTGCCAGCAGTTACGGCAGAACAGATACGCAGTATTTT. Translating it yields CASSYGRTDTQYF.

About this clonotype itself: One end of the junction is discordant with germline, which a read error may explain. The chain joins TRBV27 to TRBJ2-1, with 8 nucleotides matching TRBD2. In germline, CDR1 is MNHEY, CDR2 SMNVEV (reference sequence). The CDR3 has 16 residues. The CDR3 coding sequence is TGTGCCAGCAATTTATTGGGCGGGGGGCCGTACAATGAGCAGTTCTTC. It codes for CASNLLGGGPYNEQFF.